This T cell receptor (beta chain) was found in a study of OX40 agonist ivuxolimab in advanced cancers. Broadly, across the study: Ivuxolimab was a fully human IgG2 agonistic monoclonal antibody targeting the costimulatory receptor OX40 (CD134). Intravenous ivuxolimab was administered to patients every 2 weeks at six dose levels: 0.01, 0.1, 0.3, 1.5, 3 and 10 mg/kg. Among the roughly 52 dose-escalation patients, about 19 had hepatocellular carcinoma, approximately 15 melanoma, 9 renal cell carcinoma and 9 head and neck cancer. The dose-escalation cohort was roughly 83% male with a mean age of approximately 60 years, ranging from roughly 23 to 80. The purpose of peripheral TCRbeta sequencing was to test whether ivuxolimab changed TCR sequence diversity and led to clonal T-cell expansion. The paper describes the monotherapy dose-escalation part (N ≈ 51 patients) of the phase I trial of ivuxolimab. Prior anti-PD-1, anti-PD-L1 or anti-CTLA-4 therapy was permitted, and 40% to 50% of dose-escalation patients had received checkpoint inhibitors. Three dose-escalation patients achieved partial responses, one with hepatocellular carcinoma and two with cutaneous melanoma.

Genomic DNA was isolated from the sorted cells so that the TCRbeta CDR3 region could be sequenced. TCRbeta CDR3 regions were sequenced using the immunoSEQ Assay. TCRdb holds this immuneACCESS table with in-frame rearrangements only. Some clones are missing; in checked studies, unresolved V genes explain under half, and the rest has no known cause. The sample yields about 100,000 clones; 90% were counted once. Together, the top ten hold 0.25% to 0.35% of the sample. The trial excluded patients who had a history of autoimmune disease or who were on systemic immunosuppression. In every dose cohort, peripheral blood was drawn for TCR sequencing at baseline, cycle 4 day 1, and cycle 7 day 1. Samples were obtained from an open-label, multicenter, first-in-human phase I dose-escalation trial of ivuxolimab. Adults with locally advanced or metastatic melanoma, renal cell, hepatocellular, or head and neck squamous cell carcinoma were enrolled in the trial. CD4+ and CD8+ T cells were sorted separately from peripheral blood before TCR sequencing.

Remarks on this clone: What antigen it recognizes has not been identified. Within one base of it there is no much larger clone, and no base qualities were kept.

The germline V gene specifies SGHTS as CDR1 and YDEGEE as CDR2. V and J are truncated by 0 bases and 2 bases respectively, leaving an intervening sequence of 10 bases. The CDR3 spans 15 residues, from the cysteine through the phenylalanine. The DNA shown is the 45-base CDR3, in frame from base 1. On the study overall, not on this receptor specifically: After ivuxolimab, expanded clones were on average more numerous among CD8+ T cells than among CD4+ T cells. Low levels of normalized T-cell clonal expansion were also shown by some nonresponding patients. At doses of 0.1 to 3.0 mg/kg, clonal expansion of both CD4+ and CD8+ T cells in blood was seen between baseline and week 6. The antigen specificity of the peripheral T cells that underwent clonal expansion was not determined. In partial responders in the 0.1-3.0 mg/kg groups, normalized peripheral clonal expansion was found to be among the lowest, especially among CD8+ T cells.

Recombination linked TRBV5-8 to TRBJ2-3; the D call is possibly TRBD1 or TRBD2, each sharing 5 bases. This receptor was identified in an adult with an advanced solid tumor such as melanoma, head and neck, liver or kidney cancer. This sample comprised CD4+ or CD8+ T cells sorted from blood, obtained in a trial of the OX40 agonist ivuxolimab. The CDR3 loop reads CASSLAGTHTDTQYF. The nucleotide sequence is given as TGTGCCAGCAGCTTGGCCGGGACCCACACAGATACGCAGTATTTT.